This passage covers 17 T cell receptor beta chains from one sample sequenced in a study of cytomegalovirus exposure and HLA in healthy donors. Researchers ran the PCR with 60 Vbeta and 13 Jbeta primers. Profiled with immunoSEQ multiplex PCR; TCRdb holds only in-frame clones, not every one. The sample has 140,000 or so clones, about 64% seen once; the top ten hold about 4.5%. The sequenced sample consisted of PBMCs. These TCRs come from a man aged 55 to 70 in good health and CMV-seronegative.

The chain is built from TRBV6-5 and TRBJ1-1; no reliable D call. Deletions cut 5 bases from V and 6 bases from J, with 19 bases between. In germline, CDR1 is MNHEY, CDR2 SVGAGI. This CDR3 has 15 amino acids. Here the CDR3 DNA reads TGTGCCAGCAGTAATCGTGGAGGGTCGTACGCTGAAGCTTTCTTT. The encoded protein is CASSNRGGSYAEAFF.

This chain links TRBV6-6 with TRBJ2-2; a possible D gene is TRBD2 (6 bases). Germline V gives CDR1 MNHNY, CDR2 SVGAGI (reference sequence). The CDR3 spans 13 residues. V lost 2 bases to trimming and J lost 5 bases, with 6 bases between them. The CDR3 DNA reads TGTGCCAGCAGTTACGGAGGGACCGGGGAGCTGTTTTTT. Its protein product is CASSYGGTGELFF.

In this sample, this clone turned up a few times. The CDR3 sequence is CASSLTGEGYTF. The CDR3, as DNA: TGTGCCAGCAGTTTGACAGGGGAAGGCTACACCTTC. The chain combines TRBV27 with TRBJ1-2; TRBD1 matches 8 bases. The CDR3 is 12 amino acids. V gave up 3 bases and J gave up 8 bases; unmatched junction bases: 2. Germline V gene data show CDR1 as MNHEY and CDR2 as SMNVEV (reference sequence).

Comments on this clone: Mismatch with germline at one junction end may stem from a read error. The chain is built from TRBV10-3 and TRBJ1-5; TRBD1 might be the D (5 bases). CDR3 size: 17 residues. Germline V lookup: CDR1 ENHRY, CDR2 SYGVKD. Here the CDR3 reads CAISESMGRERNQLQHF. DNA for the CDR3: TGTGCCATCAGTGAGTCGATGGGCAGGGAACGCAATCAGCTCCAGCATTTT.

This clone was seen a few times. This chain joins TRBV6-1 and TRBJ2-6, with 8 bases that match TRBD1. CDR1 and CDR2 from the germline V gene are MNHNS and SASEGT. Trimming at V came to 9 bases and at J to 3 bases, leaving 7 bases not matched to a gene. The CDR3 is 15 residues long. The DNA of the CDR3 is TGTGCCAGGGGAGACAGGGGAGGTGGGGCCAACGTCCTGACTTTC. Encoded protein: CARGDRGGGANVLTF.

This clone was detected once. The V and J genes are TRBV28 and TRBJ1-4; 7 nucleotides match TRBD1. The V and J ends lost 4 bases and 5 bases, in that order; junction bases with no gene match: 10. The CDR3 is 16 residues long. Germline CDR1 is MDHEN and CDR2 is SYDVKM. This CDR3 is CASSSKTGPQNEKLFF. The CDR3 bases are TGTGCCAGCAGTTCTAAGACAGGGCCCCAGAATGAAAAACTGTTTTTT.

The J gene is TRBJ2-1, the V gene TRBV6-6; 10 bases are shared with TRBD2. The CDR3 covers 15 residues. The ends lost 6 bases at V and 4 bases at J; junction bases unmatched: 6. Per the germline V gene, CDR1 is MNHNY and CDR2 is SVGAGI (reference sequence). The CDR3 DNA sequence: TGTGCCAGCAGCAACCTAGCGGGAGAGTACAATGAGCAGTTCTTC. Its translation is CASSNLAGEYNEQFF.

The chain couples TRBV5-4 to TRBJ2-3; a weak D match, TRBD2 (6 bases). Looked up from germline, CDR1 is SGHNT and CDR2 is YYREEE (reference sequence). The CDR3 covers 15 residues. The V end lost 5 bases, the J end lost 6 bases, and 19 bases lay between the germline ends. This CDR3 is CASSIGGEPIDTQYF. The CDR3 DNA reads TGTGCCAGCAGTATCGGGGGAGAGCCAATCGATACGCAGTATTTT.

The V and J genes are TRBV27 and TRBJ1-6; D is unresolved. This CDR3 is 14 amino acids long. Germline V gene data show CDR1 as MNHEY and CDR2 as SMNVEV (reference sequence). V was clipped by 5 bases and J by 0 bases, with 5 bases between them. CDR3 region: CASSPGSYNSPLHF. For the CDR3, the DNA is TGTGCCAGCAGTCCAGGCTCCTATAATTCACCCCTCCACTTT.

This chain joins TRBV7-9 and TRBJ2-5; D call uncertain. The CDR3 consists of 12 residues. Germline V lookup: CDR1 SEHNR, CDR2 FQNEAQ (reference sequence). Trimming left V 6 bases short and J 0 bases short, with 5 bases between. Here the CDR3 reads CASSSDQETQYF. Written as DNA, the CDR3 is TGTGCCAGCAGTTCCGACCAAGAGACCCAGTACTTC.

The chain links TRBV5-4 to TRBJ2-7; no clear D. V shed 0 bases and J shed 2 bases, with 6 bases lying between them. Germline loops: CDR1 SGHNT, CDR2 YYREEE (reference sequence). The CDR3 is 13 residues long. The CDR3 reads CASSLEQPYEQYF. In DNA, the CDR3 is TGTGCCAGCAGCTTGGAACAGCCCTACGAGCAGTACTTC.

The V gene is TRBV29-1, the J gene TRBJ2-2; 11 bases line up with TRBD2. Trimming took 4 bases from V and 0 from J; bases not matched to a gene: 7. The CDR3 contains 17 residues. Per germline, CDR1 SQVTM and CDR2 ANQGSEA. CDR3 sequence (DNA): TGCAGCGTTGGCCATATAGCGGGAGGGGCGAACACCGGGGAGCTGTTTTTT. Translation: CSVGHIAGGANTGELFF.

This clone has a single count. The rearrangement links TRBV6-6 to TRBJ1-4, with D perhaps TRBD1 (5 bases). The length of the CDR3 is 16 residues. V gave up 6 bases and J gave up 3 bases, with 17 bases separating them. The germline gives CDR1 MNHNY, CDR2 SVGAGI (reference sequence). The CDR3 spells CASSGAGGEANEKLFF. CDR3 DNA sequence: TGTGCCAGCAGCGGAGCGGGGGGGGAAGCTAATGAAAAACTGTTTTTT.

The rearrangement links TRBV6-5 to TRBJ1-1; D unclear. The CDR3 is made up of 13 amino acids. V was clipped by 11 bases and J by 5 bases, with 18 bases between them. Germline CDR1 reads MNHEY; CDR2 reads SVGAGI. CDR3 in DNA: TGTGCCGTAGACGCTGGCCGGGGAACTGAAGCTTTCTTT. Translation gives CAVDAGRGTEAFF.

The V gene is TRBV21-1, the J gene TRBJ2-7; the table's D gene call, TRBD1, was not cross checked with the DNA. TRBV21-1 is labeled a pseudogene. The CDR3 covers 14 residues. The CDR3 here is CASNFQGRYYEQYF. In DNA form, the CDR3 reads TGTGCCAGCAACTTCCAGGGGCGGTACTACGAGCAGTACTTC.

The CDR3 coding sequence is TGTGCCAGCAGCCAGCGGACAGGGGACAATGAGCAGTTCTTC. Translation gives CASSQRTGDNEQFF. The chain recombines TRBV6-4 with TRBJ2-1; 9 nucleotides match TRBD1. CDR1 and CDR2 (germline): MRHNA, SNTAGT. This CDR3 is built from 14 residues. The ends lost 6 bases at V and 5 bases at J; junction bases unmatched: 5.

The chain is built from TRBV18 and TRBJ1-5; possibly TRBD1 for D (6 bases). The CDR3 is made up of 15 amino acids. Germline-derived CDR1 and CDR2 are KGHSH and LQKENI. Deletions cut 2 bases from V and 3 bases from J, with 11 bases between. DNA of the CDR3: TGTGCCAGCTCACCAATACAGGGCTTCAATCAGCCCCAGCATTTT. As protein: CASSPIQGFNQPQHF.